This TCR beta chain derives from a study of OX40 agonist ivuxolimab in advanced cancers. Study details: Participants, roughly 81% male, averaged 60 years of age, ranging from roughly 20 to 80. Checkpoint inhibitors had been given previously to around 38% of patients.

V was trimmed by 3 bases and J by 1 base, leaving 3 bases between them. The CDR3 loop spans 13 amino acids. Germline V gene sequence: CDR1 SGHNT, CDR2 YENEEA. Sequencing used immunoSEQ multiplex PCR; TCRdb keeps in-frame clones, though not all of them. The repertoire holds about 66,000 clones, with about four fifths as singletons. Study-wide points: Antigens targeted by the expanded peripheral T cells were not determined.

Note on this clone: What it binds is unknown.

The input for sequencing was CD4+ or CD8+ T cells sorted from blood, taken in a trial of the OX40 agonist ivuxolimab. J is TRBJ2-2 and V is TRBV11-3; D gene uncertain. The source of this sequence is an adult with an advanced solid tumor such as melanoma, head and neck, liver or kidney cancer. The CDR3 sequence is CASSFRNTGELFF. The DNA for the CDR3 is TGTGCCAGCAGCTTTCGGAACACCGGGGAGCTGTTTTTT.